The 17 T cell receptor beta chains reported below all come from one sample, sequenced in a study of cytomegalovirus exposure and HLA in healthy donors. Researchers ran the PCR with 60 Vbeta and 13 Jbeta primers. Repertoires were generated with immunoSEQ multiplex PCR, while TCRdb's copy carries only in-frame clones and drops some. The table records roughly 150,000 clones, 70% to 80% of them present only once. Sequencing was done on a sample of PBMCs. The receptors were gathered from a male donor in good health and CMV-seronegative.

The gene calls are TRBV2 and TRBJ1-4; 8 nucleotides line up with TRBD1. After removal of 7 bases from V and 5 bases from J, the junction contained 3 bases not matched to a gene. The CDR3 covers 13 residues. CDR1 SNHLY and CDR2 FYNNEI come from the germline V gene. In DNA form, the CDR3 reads TGTGCCAGCAACAGGGGGAGAAATGAAAAACTGTTTTTT. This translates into CASNRGRNEKLFF.

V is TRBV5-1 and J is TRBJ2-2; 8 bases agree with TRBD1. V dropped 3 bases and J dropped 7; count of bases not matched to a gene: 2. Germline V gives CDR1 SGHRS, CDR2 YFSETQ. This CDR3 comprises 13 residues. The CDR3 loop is CASSYDRGGELFF. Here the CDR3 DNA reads TGCGCCAGCAGCTACGACAGGGGCGGGGAGCTGTTTTTT.

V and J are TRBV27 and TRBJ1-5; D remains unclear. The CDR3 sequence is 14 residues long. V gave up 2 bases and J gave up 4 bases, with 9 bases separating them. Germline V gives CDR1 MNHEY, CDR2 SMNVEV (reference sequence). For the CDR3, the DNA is TGTGCCAGCAGTTTAGCTCGGGAAAATCAGCCCCAGCATTTT. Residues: CASSLARENQPQHF.

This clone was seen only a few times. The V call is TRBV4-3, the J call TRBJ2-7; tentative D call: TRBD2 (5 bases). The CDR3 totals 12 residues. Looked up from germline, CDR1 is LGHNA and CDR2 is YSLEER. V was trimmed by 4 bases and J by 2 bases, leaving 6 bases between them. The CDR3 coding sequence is TGCGCCAGCAGCCGCGGGCCCTACGAGCAGTACTTC. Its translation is CASSRGPYEQYF.

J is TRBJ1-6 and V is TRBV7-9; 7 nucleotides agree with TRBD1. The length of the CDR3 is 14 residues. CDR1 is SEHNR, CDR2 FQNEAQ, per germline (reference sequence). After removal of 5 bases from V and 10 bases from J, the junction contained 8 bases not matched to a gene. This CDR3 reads CASSLNRGGSPLHF. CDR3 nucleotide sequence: TGTGCCAGCAGCCTCAACAGGGGAGGCTCACCCCTCCACTTT.

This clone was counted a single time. The CDR3 nucleotides read TGCAGCGTTGAAGGGGGGACTAGCGGTACGGACATTCAGTACTTC. Its protein product is CSVEGGTSGTDIQYF. The chain uses TRBV29-1 and TRBJ2-4; 11 bases agree with TRBD2. The V and J ends lost 1 base and 8 bases, in that order; junction bases with no gene match: 7. Germline values: CDR1 SQVTM, CDR2 ANQGSEA. This CDR3 contains 15 residues.

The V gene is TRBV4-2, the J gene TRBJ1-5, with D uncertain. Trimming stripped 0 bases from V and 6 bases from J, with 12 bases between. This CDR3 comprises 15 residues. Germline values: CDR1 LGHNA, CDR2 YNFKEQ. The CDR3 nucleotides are TGTGCCAGCAGCCAAGATCCCGGACTCGGTCAGCCCCAGCATTTT. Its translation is CASSQDPGLGQPQHF.

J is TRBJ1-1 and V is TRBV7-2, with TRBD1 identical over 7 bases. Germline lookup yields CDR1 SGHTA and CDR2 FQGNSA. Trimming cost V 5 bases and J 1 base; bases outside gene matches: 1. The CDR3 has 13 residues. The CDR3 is CASSGQENTEAFF. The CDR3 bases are TGTGCCAGCAGCGGACAGGAGAACACTGAAGCTTTCTTT. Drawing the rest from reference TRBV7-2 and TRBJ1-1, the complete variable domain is GAGVSQSPSNKVTEKGKDVELRCDPISGHTALYWYRQSLGQGLEFLIYFQGNSAPDKSGLPSDRFSAERTGGSVSTLTIQRTQQEDSAVYLCASSGQENTEAFFGQGTRLTVV.

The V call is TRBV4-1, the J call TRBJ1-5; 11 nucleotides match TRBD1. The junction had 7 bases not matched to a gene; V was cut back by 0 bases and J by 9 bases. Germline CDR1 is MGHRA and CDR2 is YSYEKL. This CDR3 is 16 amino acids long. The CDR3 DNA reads TGCGCCAGCAGCCAAGATGGGACAGGGGGACTTTGGCCCCAGCATTTT. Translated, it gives CASSQDGTGGLWPQHF.

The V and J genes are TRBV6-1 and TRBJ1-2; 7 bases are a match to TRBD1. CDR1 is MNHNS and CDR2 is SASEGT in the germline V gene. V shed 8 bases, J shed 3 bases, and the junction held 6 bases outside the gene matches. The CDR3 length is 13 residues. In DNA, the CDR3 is TGTGCCAGCTATTCACAGGGGTACTATGGCTACACCTTC. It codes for CASYSQGYYGYTF.

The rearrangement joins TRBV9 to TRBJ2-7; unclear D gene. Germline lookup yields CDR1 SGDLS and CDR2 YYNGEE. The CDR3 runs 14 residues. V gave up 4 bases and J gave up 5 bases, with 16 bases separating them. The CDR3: CASSPSGRSDEQYF. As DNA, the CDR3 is TGTGCCAGCAGCCCTAGTGGCCGGTCTGACGAGCAGTACTTC.

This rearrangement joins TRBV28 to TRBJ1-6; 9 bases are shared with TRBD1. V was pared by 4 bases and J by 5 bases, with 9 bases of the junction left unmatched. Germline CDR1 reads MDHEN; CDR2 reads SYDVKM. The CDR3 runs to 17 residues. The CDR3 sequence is CASSSPGQGEHNSPLHF. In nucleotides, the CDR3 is TGTGCCAGCAGTTCACCGGGACAGGGCGAACATAATTCACCCCTCCACTTT.

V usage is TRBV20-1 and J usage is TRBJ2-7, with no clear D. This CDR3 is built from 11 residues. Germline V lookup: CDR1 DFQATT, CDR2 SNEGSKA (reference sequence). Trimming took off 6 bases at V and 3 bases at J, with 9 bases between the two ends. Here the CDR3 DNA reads TGCAGTGCGCTGTTCAGCTACGAGCAGTACTTC. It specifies CSALFSYEQYF.

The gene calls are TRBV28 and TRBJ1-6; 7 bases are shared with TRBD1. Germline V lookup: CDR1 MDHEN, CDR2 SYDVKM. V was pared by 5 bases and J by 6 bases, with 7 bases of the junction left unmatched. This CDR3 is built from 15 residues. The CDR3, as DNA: TGTGCCAGCAGTCCCAGACAGGGAGCTAATTCACCCCTCCACTTT. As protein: CASSPRQGANSPLHF.

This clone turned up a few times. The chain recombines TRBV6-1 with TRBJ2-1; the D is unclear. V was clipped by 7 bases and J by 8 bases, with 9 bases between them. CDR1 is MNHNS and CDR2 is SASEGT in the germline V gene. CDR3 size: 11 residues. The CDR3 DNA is TGTGCCAGCACCTATCTAGATGAGCAGTTCTTC. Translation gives CASTYLDEQFF.

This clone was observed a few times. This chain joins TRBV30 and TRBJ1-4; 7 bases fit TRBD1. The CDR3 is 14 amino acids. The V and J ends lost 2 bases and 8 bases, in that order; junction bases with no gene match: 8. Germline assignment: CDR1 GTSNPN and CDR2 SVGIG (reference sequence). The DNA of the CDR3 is TGTGCCTGGAGTCGTCGAGGGGGCCGAGAAAAACTGTTTTTT. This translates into CAWSRRGGREKLFF. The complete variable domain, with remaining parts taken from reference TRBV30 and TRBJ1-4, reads SQTIHQWPATLVQPVGSPLSLECTVEGTSNPNLYWYRQAAGRGLQLLFYSVGIGQISSEVPQNLSASRPQDRQFILSSKKLLLSDSGFYLCAWSRRGGREKLFFGSGTQLSVL.

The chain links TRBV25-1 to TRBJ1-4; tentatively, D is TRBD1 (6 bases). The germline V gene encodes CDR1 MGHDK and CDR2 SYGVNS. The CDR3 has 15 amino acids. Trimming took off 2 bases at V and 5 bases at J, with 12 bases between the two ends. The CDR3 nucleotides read TGTGCCAGCAGTGAACCCAGGGGCGGGAATGAAAAACTGTTTTTT. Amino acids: CASSEPRGGNEKLFF.